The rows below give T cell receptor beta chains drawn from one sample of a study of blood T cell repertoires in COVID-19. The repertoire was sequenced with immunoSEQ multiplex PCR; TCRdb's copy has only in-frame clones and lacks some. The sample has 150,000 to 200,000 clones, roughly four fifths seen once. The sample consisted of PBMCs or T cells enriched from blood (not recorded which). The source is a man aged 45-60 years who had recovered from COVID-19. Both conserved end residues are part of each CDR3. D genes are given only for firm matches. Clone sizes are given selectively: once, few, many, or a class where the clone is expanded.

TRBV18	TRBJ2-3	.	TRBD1	TGTGCCAGCTCACAGATACAGGGGGCAGCAGATACGCAGTATTTT	CASSQIQGAADTQYF
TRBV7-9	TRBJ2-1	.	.	TGTGCCAGCAGCCCGCGGACAGCCCCCAATGAGCAGTTCTTC	CASSPRTAPNEQFF
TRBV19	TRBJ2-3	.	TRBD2	TGTGCCAGTATATTAAATATTCGAATTACGAAACTAGCGGGAGACAGAAGAGGTACGCAGTATTTT	CASILNIRITKLAGDRRGTQYF
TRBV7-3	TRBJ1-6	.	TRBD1	TGTGCCAGCAGCTTAACACAGGGGGCGAATTCACCCCTCCACTTT	CASSLTQGANSPLHF
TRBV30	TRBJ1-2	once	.	TGTGCCCGGAAAGGAGGGGGGGCGTATGGCTACACCTTC	CARKGGGAYGYTF
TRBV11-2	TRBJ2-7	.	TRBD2	TGTGCCAGCAGCTTACTCAGCGGGAGAGCCTACGAGCAGTACTTC	CASSLLSGRAYEQYF
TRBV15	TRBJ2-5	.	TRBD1	TGTGCCACCAGCAGAGGGGACAGGGGACGCTCAGAGACCCAGTACTTC	CATSRGDRGRSETQYF
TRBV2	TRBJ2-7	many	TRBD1	TGTGCCAGCAGGGAGGAGACAGGGAGAAGGTATTACGAGCAGTACTTC	CASREETGRRYYEQYF
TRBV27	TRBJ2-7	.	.	TGTGCCAGCAGTTTACGGACTTCGCGGAGTACCTACGAGCAGTACTTC	CASSLRTSRSTYEQYF
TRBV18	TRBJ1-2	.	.	TGTGCCAGCTCACCACCGTTCCAGGGTTTAACCAAGCTTAGTGGCTACACCTTC	CASSPPFQGLTKLSGYTF
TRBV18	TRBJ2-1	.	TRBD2	TGTGCCAGCTCACCACCGGAGCTAGCGGGGGGGAATGAGCAGTTCTTC	CASSPPELAGGNEQFF
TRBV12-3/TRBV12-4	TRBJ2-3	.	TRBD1	TGTGCCACCACAGGGGCGGCAGATACGCAGTATTTT	CATTGAADTQYF
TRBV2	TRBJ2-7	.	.	TGTGCCAGTTCGGCCCCGGCTCGGGCGGGGCAGGGCTACGAGCAGTACTTC	CASSAPARAGQGYEQYF
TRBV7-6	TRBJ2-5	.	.	TGTGCCAGCAGCTCAAGCAGGGCTGGGATACAAGAGACCCAGTACTTC	CASSSSRAGIQETQYF
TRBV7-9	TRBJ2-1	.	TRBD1	TGTGCCAGCAGCTTTGAGGGACAGGCTCTACTTAGGGGCAATGAGCAGTTCTTC	CASSFEGQALLRGNEQFF
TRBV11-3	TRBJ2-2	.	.	TGTGCCAGCAGCTGGGGGCGGGGGCCGGGCACCGGGGAGCTGTTTTTT	CASSWGRGPGTGELFF
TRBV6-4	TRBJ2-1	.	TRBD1	TGTGCCAGCAGTGTCCCCAGGGGGCGCGAGTACAATGAGCAGTTCTTC	CASSVPRGREYNEQFF
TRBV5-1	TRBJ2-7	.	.	TGCGCCAGCAGCCCCGGTGCGTTCTCCTACGAGCAGTACTTC	CASSPGAFSYEQYF
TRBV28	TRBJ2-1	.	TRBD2	TGTGCCAGCAGTTTGACTAGCGGGGAAAGAGGGGGCGAGCAGTTCTTC	CASSLTSGERGGEQFF
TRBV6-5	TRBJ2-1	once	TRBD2	TGTGCCAGTAGAATCTCTAGCGGAGAGCAGTTCTTC	CASRISSGEQFF
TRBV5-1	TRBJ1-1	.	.	TGCGCCAGCAGCCCGTCTTCGGGTAGGAACACTGAAGCTTTCTTT	CASSPSSGRNTEAFF
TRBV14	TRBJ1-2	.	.	TGTGCCAGCAGCCAAGACACAAAGAACTATGGCTACACCTTC	CASSQDTKNYGYTF
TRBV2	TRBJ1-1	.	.	TGTGCCAGCAGTGTAACCTCGGGGACTGAAGCTTTCTTT	CASSVTSGTEAFF
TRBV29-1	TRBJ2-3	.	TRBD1	TGCAGCGTTGAACAGGGGGTGGGCACAGATACGCAGTATTTT	CSVEQGVGTDTQYF
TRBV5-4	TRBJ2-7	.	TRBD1	TGTGCCAGCAGCTTGAAGGTGACAGGGGGGTACGAGCAGTACTTC	CASSLKVTGGYEQYF
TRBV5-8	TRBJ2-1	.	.	TGTGCCAGCACCACCCCCGGGGGAAGGAATGAGCAGTTCTTC	CASTTPGGRNEQFF
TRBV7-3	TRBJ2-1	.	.	TGTGCCAGCAGCCAAGATGGACATGTGAGCTCCTACAATGAGCAGTTCTTC	CASSQDGHVSSYNEQFF
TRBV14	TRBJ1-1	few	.	TGTGCCAGCAGCCAAGCCGGTCAGGGGTACGCTGAAGCTTTCTTT	CASSQAGQGYAEAFF
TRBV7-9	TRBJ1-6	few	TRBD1	TGTGCCAGCAGAGGGACAGGGATTAATTCACCCCTCCACTTT	CASRGTGINSPLHF
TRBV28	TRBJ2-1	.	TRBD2	TGTGCCAGCAGTCCCGGGGCTAGCGGGTGGGACGCCAATGAGCAGTTCTTC	CASSPGASGWDANEQFF
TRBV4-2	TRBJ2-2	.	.	TGTGCCAGCAGCCGATATTCGGACACCGGGGAGCTGTTTTTT	CASSRYSDTGELFF
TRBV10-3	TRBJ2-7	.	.	TGTGCCATCAGTGGAGGTACAGGTCCCACCTACGAGCAGTACTTC	CAISGGTGPTYEQYF
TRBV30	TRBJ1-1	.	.	TGTGCCTGGAAAGTCCCTGGCGGTGAAGCTTTCTTT	CAWKVPGGEAFF
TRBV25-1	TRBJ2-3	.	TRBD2	TGTGCCACCGGCTCTAGCGGGGGATCAGATACGCAGTATTTT	CATGSSGGSDTQYF
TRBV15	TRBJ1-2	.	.	TGTGCCACCCGGGGAGCTAACTATGGCTACACCTTC	CATRGANYGYTF
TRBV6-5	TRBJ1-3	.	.	TGTGCCAGCAAAAAAGACAGCTACTCTGGAAACACCATATATTTT	CASKKDSYSGNTIYF
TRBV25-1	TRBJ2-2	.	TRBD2	TGTGCCAGCAGGAGGGAGGGCGGCAGAACCGGGGAGCTGTTTTTT	CASRREGGRTGELFF
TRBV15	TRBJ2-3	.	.	TGTGCCACCAGCCCCCAGGGGGGCGGGACAGATACGCAGTATTTT	CATSPQGGGTDTQYF
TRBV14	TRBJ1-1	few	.	TGTGCCAGCAGCCAAGAAGGGGCCCTGAACACTGAAGCTTTCTTT	CASSQEGALNTEAFF